This T cell receptor beta chain originates from a study of cytomegalovirus exposure and HLA in healthy donors. PCR involved 60 Vbeta and 13 Jbeta primers. Here immunoSEQ multiplex PCR was the method, and the copy in TCRdb shows in-frame clones only, minus some. The sample lists about 130,000 clones, over 70% seen once, with more than 2.5% in the top ten. The CDR3 extends over 12 amino acids. V lost 6 bases and J lost 1; bases outside the gene matches: 0. Looked up from germline, CDR1 is MDHEN and CDR2 is SYDVKM. Source material: PBMCs. V and J are TRBV28 and TRBJ2-7; 7 bases are shared with TRBD1. The sequence derives from a woman in her forties or fifties in good health and CMV-seronegative. The CDR3 DNA is TGTGCCAGCAGGACAGGGTCCTACGAGCAGTACTTC. Translation gives CASRTGSYEQYF.